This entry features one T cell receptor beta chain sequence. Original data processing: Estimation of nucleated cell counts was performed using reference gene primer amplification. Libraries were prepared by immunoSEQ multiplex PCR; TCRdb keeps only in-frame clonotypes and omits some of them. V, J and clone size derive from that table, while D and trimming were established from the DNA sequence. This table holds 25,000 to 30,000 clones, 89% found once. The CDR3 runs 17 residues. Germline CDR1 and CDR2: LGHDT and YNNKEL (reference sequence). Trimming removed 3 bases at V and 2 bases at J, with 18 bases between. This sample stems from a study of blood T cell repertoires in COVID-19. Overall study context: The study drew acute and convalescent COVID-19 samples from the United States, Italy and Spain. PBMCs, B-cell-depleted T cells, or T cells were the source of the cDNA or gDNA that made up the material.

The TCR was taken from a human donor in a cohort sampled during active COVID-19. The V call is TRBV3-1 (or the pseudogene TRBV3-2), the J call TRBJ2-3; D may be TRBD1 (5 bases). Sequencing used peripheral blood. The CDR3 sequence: CASSHPKADTSTDTQYF. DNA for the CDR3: TGTGCCAGCAGCCATCCCAAGGCGGACACGTCCACAGATACGCAGTATTTT.